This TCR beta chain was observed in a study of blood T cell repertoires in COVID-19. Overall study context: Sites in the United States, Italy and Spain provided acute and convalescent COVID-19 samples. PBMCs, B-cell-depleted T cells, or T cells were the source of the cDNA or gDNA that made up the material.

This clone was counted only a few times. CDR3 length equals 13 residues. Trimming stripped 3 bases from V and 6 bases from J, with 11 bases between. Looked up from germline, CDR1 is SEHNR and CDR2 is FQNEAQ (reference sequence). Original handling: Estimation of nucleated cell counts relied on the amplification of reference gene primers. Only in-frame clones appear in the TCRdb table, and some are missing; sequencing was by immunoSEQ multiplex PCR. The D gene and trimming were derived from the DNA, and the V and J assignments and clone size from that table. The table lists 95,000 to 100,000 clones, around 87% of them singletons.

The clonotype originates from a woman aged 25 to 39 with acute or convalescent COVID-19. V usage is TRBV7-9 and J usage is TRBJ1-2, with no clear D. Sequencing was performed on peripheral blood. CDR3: CASSLAGNDGYTF. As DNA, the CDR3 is TGTGCCAGCAGCTTGGCAGGAAATGATGGCTACACCTTC.